This T cell receptor beta chain was sequenced in a study of OX40 agonist ivuxolimab in advanced cancers. Findings and caveats of the study: CD8+ T cells (on average) carried more expanded clones than CD4+ T cells.

Germline values: CDR1 MNHEY, CDR2 SVGAGI. This CDR3 is 13 amino acids long. Trimming cost V 6 bases and J 9 bases, with 12 bases left between them. Produced via immunoSEQ multiplex PCR; TCRdb's table is partial and in-frame only. The sample has roughly 57,000 clones; around 84% are singletons. As for this clone: Its antigen is currently unknown.

This TCR was recovered from an adult with an advanced solid tumor such as melanoma, head and neck, liver or kidney cancer. Sequences were derived from CD4+ or CD8+ T cells sorted from blood, sampled in a trial of the OX40 agonist ivuxolimab. This rearrangement joins TRBV6-5 to TRBJ1-6; D is unclear. CDR3 in amino acids: CASRTPDFSPLHF. For the CDR3, the DNA is TGTGCCAGCAGGACCCCTGACTTTTCACCCCTCCACTTT.